This TCR beta chain was recovered during a study of response to subunit inactivated influenza vaccine. Findings and limits, study-wide: Only a handful of new T cells, the authors suggested, are recruited with each seasonal influenza vaccination.

In its sample, this clonotype was seen many times. The antigen remains undetermined. TCRdb redid the calling of the RT-PCR reads with MiXCR, one entry per CDR3 protein. The sample contains around 710,000 distinct CDR3 sequences, 14% of which appear only once. In germline, CDR1 is SGHTA, CDR2 FQGTGA. V gave up 0 bases and J gave up 0 bases; unmatched junction bases: 10. The CDR3 consists of 19 residues. Sequenced here: PBMCs from blood, sampled less than 15 days before vaccination. This TCR was sampled from a man aged 45-60 years who received an inactivated influenza vaccine. V is TRBV7-3 and J is TRBJ1-3; 8 positions agree with TRBD1. The CDR3 bases are TGTGCCAGCAGCTTAACGAACCGGGACAGGTTCCTCTCTGGAAACACCATATATTTT. This translates into CASSLTNRDRFLSGNTIYF.